This is a list of T cell receptor beta chains from one sample in a study of T-cell memory formation after mild COVID-19. Via MiXCR, TCRdb re-called the 5' RACE reads, giving one row per CDR3 protein. The table includes 25,000 to 35,000 distinct CDR3 sequences, 9% to 15% detected once. The sample was PBMCs or a T cell subset sorted from them (not recorded which). The receptors were sampled from an adult woman who had mild COVID-19 (a few samples of this study predate the infection). Cell type and time point are not known. Each CDR3 is given with its conserved first and last residue. A D gene is named only where the DNA matches it firmly. A row's size may be missing; if present it is once, few, many or a size class.

D gene: NA
V gene: TRBV7-2
clone size: medium-sized
J gene: TRBJ1-5
CDR3 protein: CASSLMLGNQPQHF
CDR3 DNA: TGTGCCAGCAGCTTAATGCTCGGCAATCAGCCCCAGCATTTT

D gene: NA
V gene: TRBV5-1
clone size: many
J gene: TRBJ1-4
CDR3 protein: CASSTHGGEKLFF
CDR3 DNA: TGCGCCAGCAGCACACACGGCGGTGAAAAACTGTTTTTT

D gene: TRBD2
V gene: TRBV20-1
clone size: many
J gene: TRBJ2-5
CDR3 protein: CSARGELAGGPGETQYF
CDR3 DNA: TGCAGTGCTAGAGGGGAACTAGCGGGAGGGCCCGGAGAGACCCAGTACTTC

D gene: TRBD2
V gene: TRBV18
clone size: many
J gene: TRBJ2-3
CDR3 protein: CASSPLTSGRLRSTDTQYF
CDR3 DNA: TGTGCCAGCTCACCACTTACTAGCGGGAGGTTACGTAGCACAGATACGCAGTATTTT

D gene: NA
V gene: TRBV7-2
clone size: medium-sized
J gene: TRBJ2-2
CDR3 protein: CASSSPGLATTGELFF
CDR3 DNA: TGTGCCAGCAGCTCACCGGGACTCGCAACCACCGGGGAGCTGTTTTTT

D gene: TRBD2
V gene: TRBV7-6
clone size: many
J gene: TRBJ2-1
CDR3 protein: CASSLALAGAAYNEQFF
CDR3 DNA: TGTGCCAGCAGCTTAGCACTCGCGGGAGCTGCCTACAATGAGCAGTTCTTC

D gene: TRBD2
V gene: TRBV12-3/TRBV12-4
clone size: many
J gene: TRBJ2-1
CDR3 protein: CASSGSSGRLNEQFF
CDR3 DNA: TGTGCCAGCAGTGGTTCTAGCGGGAGATTGAATGAGCAGTTCTTC

D gene: TRBD2
V gene: TRBV2
clone size: NA
J gene: TRBJ2-5
CDR3 protein: CASTLTSGGETQYF
CDR3 DNA: TGTGCCAGCACCCTGACTAGCGGAGGGGAGACCCAGTACTTC

D gene: TRBD2
V gene: TRBV4-3
clone size: NA
J gene: TRBJ2-1
CDR3 protein: CASSPSGGSYNEQFF
CDR3 DNA: TGCGCCAGCAGCCCGTCGGGAGGGTCCTACAATGAGCAGTTCTTC

D gene: NA
V gene: TRBV20-1
clone size: many
J gene: TRBJ2-7
CDR3 protein: CSAEGTSNSYEQYF
CDR3 DNA: TGCAGTGCTGAAGGGACCTCCAACTCCTACGAGCAGTACTTC

D gene: TRBD1
V gene: TRBV20-1
clone size: many
J gene: TRBJ1-3
CDR3 protein: CSARFIPGQGVAGVGNTIYF
CDR3 DNA: TGCAGTGCTAGGTTTATTCCGGGACAGGGTGTAGCGGGAGTTGGAAACACCATATATTTT

D gene: NA
V gene: TRBV25-1
clone size: many
J gene: TRBJ2-7
CDR3 protein: CASSATGTYEQYF
CDR3 DNA: TGTGCCAGCAGTGCAACAGGGACCTACGAGCAGTACTTC

D gene: NA
V gene: TRBV15
clone size: many
J gene: TRBJ1-1
CDR3 protein: CATSRDTTNTEAFF
CDR3 DNA: TGTGCCACCAGCAGAGACACAACGAACACTGAAGCTTTCTTT

D gene: NA
V gene: TRBV16
clone size: NA
J gene: TRBJ1-1
CDR3 protein: CASSQSMGTEAFF
CDR3 DNA: TGTGCCAGCAGCCAATCGATGGGAACTGAAGCTTTCTTT

D gene: NA
V gene: TRBV5-6
clone size: NA
J gene: TRBJ2-7
CDR3 protein: CASSSRVSYEQYF
CDR3 DNA: TGTGCCAGCAGCTCCCGGGTCAGCTACGAGCAGTACTTC

D gene: NA
V gene: TRBV4-1
clone size: many
J gene: TRBJ2-1
CDR3 protein: CASSQDWTPTGEHEQFF
CDR3 DNA: TGCGCCAGCAGCCAAGATTGGACTCCGACAGGAGAGCATGAGCAGTTCTTC

D gene: NA
V gene: TRBV5-6
clone size: many
J gene: TRBJ2-1
CDR3 protein: CASSFLASDNEQFF
CDR3 DNA: TGTGCCAGCAGCTTCTTGGCTAGCGACAATGAGCAGTTCTTC

D gene: TRBD2
V gene: TRBV12-3/TRBV12-4
clone size: many
J gene: TRBJ2-2
CDR3 protein: CASSLPRSGRPFAGELFF
CDR3 DNA: TGTGCCAGCAGCCTCCCTCGCAGCGGGAGGCCGTTCGCCGGGGAGCTGTTTTTT

D gene: NA
V gene: TRBV20-1
clone size: many
J gene: TRBJ2-1
CDR3 protein: CSARDQYRVARMEEFF
CDR3 DNA: TGCAGTGCTAGAGATCAGTACAGGGTCGCCCGCATGGAAGAGTTCTTC

D gene: NA
V gene: TRBV7-3
clone size: many
J gene: TRBJ1-1
CDR3 protein: CASSIDRGQNTEAFF
CDR3 DNA: TGTGCCAGCAGCATCGATCGGGGGCAGAACACTGAAGCTTTCTTT

D gene: NA
V gene: TRBV15
clone size: many
J gene: TRBJ2-3
CDR3 protein: CATSRDMKSPDTQYF
CDR3 DNA: TGTGCCACCAGCAGAGATATGAAGTCTCCAGATACGCAGTATTTT

D gene: NA
V gene: TRBV6-4
clone size: many
J gene: TRBJ2-1
CDR3 protein: CARRDNEQFF
CDR3 DNA: TGTGCCAGGCGGGACAATGAGCAGTTCTTC

D gene: TRBD1
V gene: TRBV27
clone size: NA
J gene: TRBJ2-7
CDR3 protein: CASSTGGSGLEQYF
CDR3 DNA: TGTGCCAGCAGTACAGGGGGTAGCGGTCTCGAGCAGTACTTC

D gene: NA
V gene: TRBV29-1
clone size: NA
J gene: TRBJ2-1
CDR3 protein: CSVEAFTLGQFF
CDR3 DNA: TGCAGCGTTGAAGCCTTTACCCTGGGGCAGTTCTTC

D gene: NA
V gene: TRBV29-1
clone size: many
J gene: TRBJ2-1
CDR3 protein: CSVVRQGGSYNEQFF
CDR3 DNA: TGCAGCGTCGTGAGACAAGGAGGGTCCTACAATGAGCAGTTCTTC

D gene: NA
V gene: TRBV7-8
clone size: many
J gene: TRBJ2-7
CDR3 protein: CASSLGPSGGQYF
CDR3 DNA: TGTGCCAGCAGCTTAGGGCCCTCGGGTGGGCAGTACTTC

D gene: TRBD2
V gene: TRBV5-8
clone size: many
J gene: TRBJ2-1
CDR3 protein: CASSPRGAGENEQFF
CDR3 DNA: TGTGCCAGCAGCCCCCGGGGTGCGGGGGAGAATGAGCAGTTCTTC

D gene: NA
V gene: TRBV18
clone size: few
J gene: TRBJ1-1
CDR3 protein: CASSPQQSRNTEAFF
CDR3 DNA: TGTGCCAGCTCACCCCAGCAATCTCGGAACACTGAAGCTTTCTTT

D gene: NA
V gene: TRBV4-2
clone size: many
J gene: TRBJ1-2
CDR3 protein: CASSQDSTNYGYTF
CDR3 DNA: TGTGCCAGCAGCCAAGATTCAACAAACTATGGCTACACCTTC

D gene: NA
V gene: TRBV7-2
clone size: many
J gene: TRBJ2-1
CDR3 protein: CASSATGISYNEQFF
CDR3 DNA: TGTGCCAGCAGCGCAACAGGGATCTCCTACAATGAGCAGTTCTTC

D gene: NA
V gene: TRBV20-1
clone size: many
J gene: TRBJ1-1
CDR3 protein: CSARLGGLGTEAFF
CDR3 DNA: TGCAGTGCTAGATTGGGGGGCCTAGGCACTGAAGCTTTCTTT

D gene: NA
V gene: TRBV7-9
clone size: many
J gene: TRBJ2-7
CDR3 protein: CASSFPTFAEQYF
CDR3 DNA: TGTGCCAGCAGCTTCCCCACTTTTGCGGAGCAGTACTTC

D gene: TRBD1
V gene: TRBV27
clone size: many
J gene: TRBJ1-2
CDR3 protein: CASRSGTGNYGYTF
CDR3 DNA: TGTGCCAGCAGATCCGGGACAGGGAACTATGGCTACACCTTC

D gene: NA
V gene: TRBV12-3/TRBV12-4
clone size: many
J gene: TRBJ2-3
CDR3 protein: CASSYRGLTDTQYF
CDR3 DNA: TGTGCCAGCAGTTACAGGGGACTGACAGATACGCAGTATTTT

D gene: NA
V gene: TRBV20-1
clone size: NA
J gene: TRBJ1-2
CDR3 protein: CSARARNYGYTF
CDR3 DNA: TGCAGTGCTAGAGCACGGAACTATGGCTACACCTTC

D gene: TRBD1
V gene: TRBV4-1
clone size: many
J gene: TRBJ1-2
CDR3 protein: CASSQEGTGGFYGYTF
CDR3 DNA: TGCGCCAGCAGCCAAGAGGGGACAGGGGGGTTTTATGGCTACACCTTC

D gene: NA
V gene: TRBV7-9
clone size: few
J gene: TRBJ1-2
CDR3 protein: CASSFPDTRSYGYTF
CDR3 DNA: TGTGCCAGCAGCTTTCCGGACACTCGGTCCTATGGCTACACCTTC

D gene: NA
V gene: TRBV7-2
clone size: NA
J gene: TRBJ2-6
CDR3 protein: CASIPQVGANVLTF
CDR3 DNA: TGTGCCAGCATCCCTCAGGTTGGGGCCAACGTCCTGACTTTC

D gene: TRBD2
V gene: TRBV11-2
clone size: many
J gene: TRBJ2-1
CDR3 protein: CASSFQAGDAFYEQFF
CDR3 DNA: TGTGCCAGCAGCTTCCAAGCGGGAGACGCTTTCTATGAGCAGTTCTTC

D gene: TRBD1
V gene: TRBV7-2
clone size: many
J gene: TRBJ1-4
CDR3 protein: CASSAGDRTNEKLFF
CDR3 DNA: TGTGCCAGCAGCGCGGGGGACAGAACTAATGAAAAACTGTTTTTT

D gene: TRBD1
V gene: TRBV5-5
clone size: many
J gene: TRBJ1-1
CDR3 protein: CASSWTGSPEAFF
CDR3 DNA: TGTGCCAGCAGCTGGACAGGATCTCCTGAAGCTTTCTTT

D gene: TRBD1
V gene: TRBV5-1
clone size: many
J gene: TRBJ1-1
CDR3 protein: CASSRDREMKNTEAFF
CDR3 DNA: TGCGCCAGCAGCCGGGACAGGGAAATGAAAAACACTGAAGCTTTCTTT

D gene: NA
V gene: TRBV30
clone size: NA
J gene: TRBJ2-3
CDR3 protein: CAWSAGSGYTDTQYF
CDR3 DNA: TGTGCCTGGAGCGCCGGTAGCGGATACACAGATACGCAGTATTTT

D gene: NA
V gene: TRBV7-6
clone size: many
J gene: TRBJ2-1
CDR3 protein: CASSRTPSALAGSYNEQFF
CDR3 DNA: TGTGCCAGCAGCCGTACACCGTCGGCCCTGGCGGGGTCGTACAATGAGCAGTTCTTC

D gene: TRBD1
V gene: TRBV6-1
clone size: many
J gene: TRBJ1-1
CDR3 protein: CASSERDRGGNTEAFF
CDR3 DNA: TGTGCCAGCAGTGAAAGGGACAGGGGCGGGAACACTGAAGCTTTCTTT

D gene: NA
V gene: TRBV7-3
clone size: many
J gene: TRBJ2-1
CDR3 protein: CASSDGTYNEQFF
CDR3 DNA: TGTGCCAGCAGCGACGGGACTTACAATGAGCAGTTCTTC

D gene: TRBD1
V gene: TRBV7-9
clone size: many
J gene: TRBJ1-2
CDR3 protein: CASSFDRGRAYGYTF
CDR3 DNA: TGTGCCAGCAGCTTCGACAGGGGGCGTGCCTATGGCTACACCTTC

D gene: NA
V gene: TRBV7-6
clone size: many
J gene: TRBJ2-7
CDR3 protein: CASSLVTASGYEQYF
CDR3 DNA: TGTGCCAGCAGCTTAGTTACGGCTTCAGGCTACGAGCAGTACTTC

D gene: NA
V gene: TRBV15
clone size: many
J gene: TRBJ2-5
CDR3 protein: CATSRAGRGGETQYF
CDR3 DNA: TGTGCCACCAGCAGAGCAGGCAGGGGAGGGGAGACCCAGTACTTC

D gene: NA
V gene: TRBV12-3/TRBV12-4
clone size: many
J gene: TRBJ1-5
CDR3 protein: CASSYKGGNQPQHF
CDR3 DNA: TGTGCCAGCAGTTATAAGGGGGGCAATCAGCCCCAGCATTTT

D gene: NA
V gene: TRBV5-1
clone size: many
J gene: TRBJ2-5
CDR3 protein: CASSFLGRGGETQYF
CDR3 DNA: TGCGCCAGCAGCTTTTTGGGCCGAGGGGGAGAGACCCAGTACTTC

D gene: NA
V gene: TRBV9
clone size: many
J gene: TRBJ2-3
CDR3 protein: CASSVVGDTQYF
CDR3 DNA: TGTGCCAGCAGCGTAGTCGGAGATACGCAGTATTTT

D gene: TRBD1
V gene: TRBV9
clone size: many
J gene: TRBJ2-3
CDR3 protein: CASSVGTGPTDTQYF
CDR3 DNA: TGTGCCAGCAGCGTAGGGACAGGGCCCACAGATACGCAGTATTTT

D gene: NA
V gene: TRBV4-1
clone size: many
J gene: TRBJ1-2
CDR3 protein: CASSQAAGINYGYTF
CDR3 DNA: TGCGCCAGCAGCCAAGCGGCAGGGATTAACTATGGCTACACCTTC

D gene: NA
V gene: TRBV6-2/TRBV6-3
clone size: many
J gene: TRBJ2-1
CDR3 protein: CASSYSVDANEQFF
CDR3 DNA: TGTGCCAGCAGTTACTCAGTTGATGCGAATGAGCAGTTCTTC

D gene: TRBD1
V gene: TRBV5-1
clone size: many
J gene: TRBJ1-3
CDR3 protein: CASSWQGESGNTIYF
CDR3 DNA: TGCGCCAGCAGCTGGCAGGGGGAGTCTGGAAACACCATATATTTT

D gene: NA
V gene: TRBV6-2/TRBV6-3
clone size: few
J gene: TRBJ1-1
CDR3 protein: CASSPPGPRNTEAFF
CDR3 DNA: TGTGCCAGCAGTCCCCCGGGACCGAGGAACACTGAAGCTTTCTTT

D gene: NA
V gene: TRBV12-3/TRBV12-4
clone size: many
J gene: TRBJ2-3
CDR3 protein: CASSLGGSDTQYF
CDR3 DNA: TGTGCCAGCAGTTTGGGAGGTTCAGATACGCAGTATTTT

D gene: NA
V gene: TRBV7-9
clone size: many
J gene: TRBJ1-1
CDR3 protein: CASSLDSTEAFF
CDR3 DNA: TGTGCCAGCAGCTTAGACTCCACTGAAGCTTTCTTT